The 8 T cell receptor beta chains reported below all come from one sample, sequenced in a study of shared clonotypes between healthy human individuals. Positive CCR7 selection of CD45RO-negative cells yielded the naive CD8 cells, and terminally differentiated effector memory CD45RA+ cells were excluded. TCRdb's table, derived via immunoSEQ multiplex PCR, lists solely in-frame clones and lacks some. This sample yields 1.5 million to 2.5 million clones, of which just under 95% are seen a single time; 1% to 1.5% belongs to the top ten. Sequencing was performed on naive CD8+ T cells sorted from blood. These receptor sequences come from a man between 18 and 35 years old in good health.

The rearrangement links TRBV4-3 to TRBJ2-1; tentatively, D is TRBD1 or TRBD2 (5 bases each). Germline values: CDR1 LGHNA, CDR2 YSLEER. This CDR3 region has 16 residues. V was pared by 4 bases and J by 4 bases, with 17 bases between. CDR3 region: CASSPGKRLYYNEQFF. The CDR3 DNA reads TGCGCCAGCAGCCCAGGGAAGCGGCTATATTACAATGAGCAGTTCTTC.

This sequence joins TRBV27 and TRBJ2-7, with TRBD1 matching 8 bases. Losses at the gene ends were 4 bases for V and 5 bases for J; bases not matched to a gene: 7. There are 14 residues in the CDR3. Germline V gives CDR1 MNHEY, CDR2 SMNVEV (reference sequence). CDR3 sequence (DNA): TGTGCCAGCAGTTATGGACAGGGTAGGGACGAGCAGTACTTC. Translation: CASSYGQGRDEQYF.

This clone has a single count. The genes are TRBV4-2 and TRBJ2-5; D gene unclear. This CDR3 is 14 amino acids long. CDR1 is LGHNA and CDR2 is YNFKEQ in the germline V gene. Between the trimmed V and J ends, which lost 6 bases and 1 base, there was a span of 12 bases. The CDR3 loop is CASSYLDGQETQYF. CDR3 nucleotides: TGTGCCAGCAGTTACCTGGACGGCCAAGAGACCCAGTACTTC.

The chain has TRBV4-2 and TRBJ1-1, with D hard to call. The germline V gene encodes CDR1 LGHNA and CDR2 YNFKEQ. The CDR3 extends over 13 amino acids. V lost 2 bases to trimming and J lost 0 bases, with 4 bases between them. CDR3 loop: CASSQNMNTEAFF. The DNA for the CDR3 is TGTGCCAGCAGCCAAAATATGAACACTGAAGCTTTCTTT.

Notes on this clone: The junction does not match germline at one end; this may be a read error. This chain links TRBV4-3 with TRBJ1-4; 9 bases align to TRBD1. Germline CDR1 reads LGHNA; CDR2 reads YSLEER. The CDR3 contains 16 residues. DNA of the CDR3: TGCGCCAGCAGTCAAGGCGGACAGGGGACGGACGAAAAACTGTTTTTT. Protein product: CASSQGGQGTDEKLFF.

This clone has only one observation. The chain carries TRBV27 and TRBJ2-3; 7 positions agree with TRBD2. Germline V lookup: CDR1 MNHEY, CDR2 SMNVEV (reference sequence). The CDR3 has 22 residues. With 5 bases clipped from V and 1 base from J, the junction kept 27 bases outside the gene matches. CDR3 residues: CASSLQTQVGREWGSGTDTQYF. The CDR3 DNA is TGTGCCAGCAGTCTACAGACTCAGGTCGGGCGGGAGTGGGGCTCCGGCACAGATACGCAGTATTTT.

This chain connects TRBV2 to TRBJ2-1; possible D gene TRBD2, 6 bases. The CDR3 loop spans 15 amino acids. The V end lost 11 bases, the J end lost 5 bases, and 22 bases lay between the germline ends. Per the germline V gene, CDR1 is SNHLY and CDR2 is FYNNEI. The CDR3 spells CAGYGGAGSHNEQFF. In nucleotides, the CDR3 is TGTGCCGGTTACGGAGGGGCAGGGTCCCACAATGAGCAGTTCTTC. Using reference TRBV2 and TRBJ2-1 for the parts outside the CDR3, the full variable domain is EPEVTQTPSHQVTQMGQEVILRCVPISNHLYFYWYRQILGQKVEFLVSFYNNEISEKSEIFDDQFSVERPDGSNFTLKIRSTKLEDSAMYFCAGYGGAGSHNEQFFGPGTRLTVL.

The J gene is TRBJ1-6, the V gene TRBV9; 7 bases agree with TRBD1. The CDR3 contains 15 residues. In germline, CDR1 is SGDLS, CDR2 YYNGEE. The V segment lost 3 bases and the J segment 8 bases; nucleotides outside the gene matches: 8. In nucleotides, the CDR3 is TGTGCCAGCAGCGAAGAGGAACAGGGGTATTCACCCCTCCACTTT. Translation gives CASSEEEQGYSPLHF.